The 28 T cell receptor beta chains presented below share a single source sample, sequenced in a study of vaccination and CD4 T cells after COVID-19. Sequencing of DNA taken from cultured CD4+ T cells relied on the Oncomine TCR Beta short-read assay. From CD4+ T cells that had been cultured, genomic DNA was extracted. From the PCR reads, TCRdb called clonotypes with MiXCR, one entry per CDR3 protein. The repertoire has some 10,000 distinct CDR3 sequences, roughly 29% of them found once; the top ten carry 13%. Treatment denoted: approximately nine-day PBMC culture with coronavirus spike peptide pools or control peptides (ViraFEST assay). The unexposed donor's CD4+ T cells were collected before the COVID-19 pandemic (2011-2018). Their target antigens are unknown. The sequenced material came from CD4+ T cells from blood, cultured in vitro. These receptor sequences come from a human donor in good health.

This chain links TRBV25-1 with TRBJ1-2; no firm D call. The CDR3 loop spans 12 amino acids. Trimming pared 2 bases from V and 7 bases from J, leaving 8 bases between. The germline V gene encodes CDR1 MGHDK and CDR2 SYGVNS. The CDR3 region has the DNA TGTGCCAGCAGTGAAGGTTATCGTGGCTACACCTTC. Protein: CASSEGYRGYTF.

The rearrangement uses TRBV27 and TRBJ2-7; 8 nucleotides line up with TRBD2. Germline CDR1 reads MNHEY; CDR2 reads SMNVEV (reference sequence). V was clipped by 4 bases and J by 2 bases; unmatched bases: 10. The length of the CDR3 is 16 residues. The CDR3 loop is CASSSLGGARAYEQYF. In DNA form, the CDR3 reads TGTGCCAGCAGTTCTCTCGGGGGGGCGCGGGCCTACGAGCAGTACTTC.

The chain links TRBV19 to TRBJ1-5, with a tentative D call TRBD1 (6 bases). The CDR3 sequence is 15 residues long. The germline CDR1 and CDR2 sequences are LNHDA and SQIVND (reference sequence). Trimming cost V 5 bases and J 4 bases, with 15 bases left between them. This CDR3 is CASSASGGINQPQHF. The DNA of the CDR3 is TGTGCCAGTAGTGCTTCCGGGGGCATAAATCAGCCCCAGCATTTT.

The chain couples TRBV28 to TRBJ2-6, with TRBD1 matching 7 bases. The CDR3 length is 17 residues. The J segment lost 2 bases and the V segment lost 6 bases, leaving 10 bases of the junction unmatched. CDR1 MDHEN and CDR2 SYDVKM come from the germline V gene. The CDR3 nucleotides read TGTGCCAGCAGGTACAGGGGAGTGGGCCCTGGGGCCAACGTCCTGACTTTC. It is translated as CASRYRGVGPGANVLTF.

This chain links TRBV11-3 with TRBJ2-3; tentative D call: TRBD2 (6 bases). The V and J ends lost 1 base and 2 bases respectively, with 7 bases between them. The CDR3 sequence is 14 residues long. In germline, CDR1 is SGHNT, CDR2 YENEEA. CDR3: CASSLGTTTDTQYF. CDR3 DNA sequence: TGTGCCAGCAGCTTAGGGACTACCACAGATACGCAGTATTTT.

The V and J genes are TRBV19 and TRBJ2-1; D may be TRBD1 or TRBD2 (5 bases each). Germline CDR1 is LNHDA and CDR2 is SQIVND (reference sequence). This CDR3 region has 14 residues. Trimming stripped 6 bases from V and 7 bases from J, with 16 bases between. The CDR3 reads CASRGEMIPNEQFF. CDR3 DNA: TGTGCCAGTAGAGGGGAGATGATTCCGAATGAGCAGTTCTTC.

The chain carries TRBV28 and TRBJ2-3; 11 nucleotides align to TRBD2. Germline V gene sequence: CDR1 MDHEN, CDR2 SYDVKM. V shed 5 bases and J 4 bases; nucleotides not matched to a gene: 8. The CDR3 runs to 16 residues. The CDR3 protein is CASSGTSGRSSDTQYF. In nucleotides, the CDR3 is TGTGCCAGCAGTGGGACTAGCGGCCGATCGTCAGATACGCAGTATTTT. The variable domain in full, completed from reference TRBV28 and TRBJ2-3, reads DVKVTQSSRYLVKRTGEKVFLECVQDMDHENMFWYRQDPGLGLRLIYFSYDVKMKEKGDIPEGYSVSREKKERFSLILESASTNQTSMYLCASSGTSGRSSDTQYFGPGTRLTVL.

This clonotype has a handful of counts. J is TRBJ2-5 and V is TRBV15; D ambiguous. The V end lost 6 bases, the J end lost 0 bases, and 14 bases lay between the germline ends. The CDR3 has 15 residues. CDR1 and CDR2 (germline): LNHNV, YYDKDF (reference sequence). The CDR3 reads CATSLVRGYQETQYF. In nucleotides, the CDR3 is TGTGCCACCAGTCTAGTTCGAGGCTACCAAGAGACCCAGTACTTC.

The chain is built from TRBV5-8 and TRBJ2-1, with D perhaps TRBD1 (5 bases). The ends were cut back, 1 base at V and 4 bases at J, with 12 bases in the middle. This CDR3 is built from 15 residues. CDR1 SGHTS and CDR2 YDEGEE come from the germline V gene. In nucleotides, the CDR3 is TGTGCCAGCAGCTTGAGGTGGGGCACGTACAATGAGCAGTTCTTC. It codes for CASSLRWGTYNEQFF.

Relative to its sample, this clonotype is medium-sized. V usage is TRBV12-3 or TRBV12-4 and J usage is TRBJ2-2; 8 positions match TRBD2. The CDR3 covers 15 residues. V shed 1 base and J 5 bases; nucleotides not matched to a gene: 3. The CDR3 DNA follows: TGTGCCAGCAGTTTAGACGGGAGGGCGACCGGGGAGCTGTTTTTT. Protein product: CASSLDGRATGELFF.

V and J are TRBV10-3 and TRBJ1-1, with 9 bases matching TRBD1. The CDR3 loop spans 14 amino acids. CDR1 is ENHRY, CDR2 SYGVKD, per germline. Trimming took 6 bases from V and 5 from J; bases not matched to a gene: 7. For the CDR3, the DNA is TGTGCCATCAGCCCCACAGGGGGCCGGACTGAAGCTTTCTTT. Translation: CAISPTGGRTEAFF.

This clonotype came up a few times. The chain links TRBV4-3 to TRBJ2-1; the D gene could be TRBD1 or TRBD2 (6 bases each). Germline CDR1 LGHNA, CDR2 YSLEER. V lost 1 base and J lost 6, with 16 bases in between. The CDR3 length is 16 residues. The CDR3 DNA reads as TGCGCCAGCAGCCAAGGAGGGGGACTTAGTATCAATGAGCAGTTCTTC. Translation: CASSQGGGLSINEQFF.

This clonotype turned up a few times. The V and J genes are TRBV20-1 and TRBJ1-2, with 7 bases matching TRBD1. Looked up from germline, CDR1 is DFQATT and CDR2 is SNEGSKA (reference sequence). The J segment lost 3 bases and the V segment lost 1 base, leaving 11 bases of the junction unmatched. The CDR3 contains 16 residues. As DNA, the CDR3 is TGCAGTGCTAGAGCTATTCGACAGGGCCACCACTATGGCTACACCTTC. Translating it yields CSARAIRQGHHYGYTF.

The rearrangement links TRBV19 to TRBJ2-7; the D gene is possibly TRBD1 (6 bases). V was pared by 3 bases and J by 2 bases, with 11 bases between. Germline V CDR1 and CDR2: LNHDA, SQIVND (reference sequence). The CDR3 contains 14 residues. CDR3 in amino acids: CASSIPDRTYEQYF. The CDR3 coding sequence is TGTGCCAGTAGTATCCCCGACAGGACCTACGAGCAGTACTTC.

This chain connects TRBV6-2 or TRBV6-3 to TRBJ1-1; a possible D gene is TRBD1 (6 bases). V was shortened by 2 bases and J by 3 bases, with 7 bases between the two germline ends. CDR1 is MNHEY, CDR2 SVGEGT, per germline. This CDR3 region has 13 residues. The DNA for the CDR3 is TGTGCCAGCAGTTACGGGGGGCACACTGAAGCTTTCTTT. Translation gives CASSYGGHTEAFF.

This clonotype was found a few times. The CDR3, as DNA: TGTGCCAGCAACCGCGGGACAGGGGTCTTCGGGGAGCTGTTTTTT. This gives the protein CASNRGTGVFGELFF. The chain uses TRBV6-1 and TRBJ2-2; 10 bases line up with TRBD1. The trim removed 7 bases at V and 7 bases at J, leaving 9 bases unmatched. CDR1 and CDR2 (germline): MNHNS, SASEGT. The CDR3 length is 15 residues.

This clonotype was seen more than once but under ten times. This chain links TRBV30 with TRBJ2-7; perhaps TRBD1 as D (6 bases). From germline, CDR1 is GTSNPN and CDR2 SVGIG (reference sequence). Trimming shortened V by 5 bases and J by 6 bases, and 17 bases separated the two germline ends. The CDR3 loop spans 13 amino acids. CDR3 sequence (DNA): TGTGCCTGGGTTATAAACAGGGTTGGCGAGCAGTACTTC. Translated: CAWVINRVGEQYF.

The chain joins TRBV27 to TRBJ2-2; D not certain. V lost 2 bases to trimming and J lost 7 bases, with 11 bases between them. The CDR3 covers 14 residues. Germline CDR1 reads MNHEY; CDR2 reads SMNVEV (reference sequence). The DNA for the CDR3 is TGTGCCAGCAGTTTAGTCTGGGCGAGCGGGGAGCTGTTTTTT. Its translation: CASSLVWASGELFF.

The chain is built from TRBV6-1 and TRBJ1-3; TRBD1 aligns across 7 bases. Germline trimming cut 7 bases from V and 9 bases from J; bases unmatched to any gene: 12. Germline V gene data show CDR1 as MNHNS and CDR2 as SASEGT. CDR3 length equals 14 residues. CDR3 region: CASTFGDRGGTIYF. In DNA form, the CDR3 reads TGTGCCAGCACCTTCGGGGACAGAGGAGGCACCATATATTTT.

The chain joins TRBV29-1 to TRBJ2-5, with 8 bases identical to TRBD1. V lost 7 bases and J lost 4; bases outside the gene matches: 11. The germline V gene has CDR1 SQVTM and CDR2 ANQGSEA. This CDR3 spans 14 amino acids. CDR3 in amino acids: CSADGQGSGETQYF. The CDR3 DNA is TGCAGCGCCGATGGACAGGGTTCGGGAGAGACCCAGTACTTC.

This chain connects TRBV12-3 or TRBV12-4 to TRBJ1-1; 7 nucleotides match TRBD1. The junction had 6 bases not matched to a gene; V was cut back by 6 bases and J by 5 bases. The CDR3 totals 13 residues. For the CDR3, the DNA is TGTGCCAGCAGCCAAGGACAGGAGACTGAAGCTTTCTTT. Encoded protein: CASSQGQETEAFF.

The rearrangement links TRBV18 to TRBJ2-5; D is perhaps TRBD1 (6 bases). With 0 bases removed from V and 2 bases from J, the gap between germline ends came to 7 bases. This CDR3 spans 14 amino acids. Germline V gene lookup returns CDR1 KGHSH and CDR2 LQKENI. Written as DNA, the CDR3 is TGTGCCAGCTCACCACCGGGACAACAAGAGACCCAGTACTTC. Translation gives CASSPPGQQETQYF.

Relative to its sample, this clonotype is medium-sized. This chain connects TRBV20-1 to TRBJ1-5, with 8 nucleotides matching TRBD1. CDR1 and CDR2 (germline): DFQATT, SNEGSKA (reference sequence). The V and J ends lost 3 bases and 3 bases, in that order; junction bases with no gene match: 1. This CDR3 has 13 amino acids. The CDR3 sequence is CSASQGANQPQHF. The DNA of the CDR3 is TGCAGTGCTAGTCAGGGGGCCAATCAGCCCCAGCATTTT.

This clonotype has more than one count but fewer than ten. This chain joins TRBV28 and TRBJ2-7; 10 nucleotides line up with TRBD2. The CDR3 spans 15 residues. V gave up 6 bases and J gave up 6 bases; unmatched junction bases: 11. Germline V lookup: CDR1 MDHEN, CDR2 SYDVKM. CDR3 in DNA: TGTGCCAGCAGGAAGACTAGCGGGTCAAGGCCCGAGCAGTACTTC. Protein product: CASRKTSGSRPEQYF.

By its share, this clonotype is medium-sized (0.01 to 0.1%). The chain uses TRBV20-1 and TRBJ2-5; D remains ambiguous. CDR1 and CDR2 from the germline V gene are DFQATT and SNEGSKA (reference sequence). Trimming cost V 3 bases and J 7 bases, with 15 bases left between them. The CDR3 runs to 13 residues. CDR3 residues: CSASSVGIGTQYF. The CDR3 bases are TGCAGTGCTAGTTCCGTAGGGATAGGGACCCAGTACTTC.

This clonotype was counted between two and nine times. Relative to the germline gene, one junction end is altered; a read error may explain this. The chain combines TRBV19 with TRBJ2-5, with D possibly TRBD2 on 6 matching bases. Germline V CDR1 and CDR2: LNHDA, SQIVND (reference sequence). The CDR3 runs 11 residues. The DNA of the CDR3 is TGTGCCAGTAGCATAGCGGCGACCCAGTACTTC. Translation gives CASSIAATQYF.

This chain uses TRBV19 with TRBJ1-1; D is uncertain. The germline gives CDR1 LNHDA, CDR2 SQIVND (reference sequence). Deletions cut 3 bases from V and 0 bases from J, with 8 bases between. The CDR3 is 14 residues long. CDR3 sequence reads: CASSMAQLNTEAFF. The CDR3, as DNA: TGTGCCAGTAGTATGGCGCAACTGAACACTGAAGCTTTCTTT.

This chain joins TRBV7-9 and TRBJ2-7; 9 bases match TRBD2. The CDR3 has 14 residues. V shed 5 bases, J shed 1 base, and the junction held 3 bases outside the gene matches. The germline V gene has CDR1 SEHNR and CDR2 FQNEAQ (reference sequence). The CDR3 sequence: CASSPTSGSYEQYF. DNA of the CDR3: TGTGCCAGCAGCCCAACTAGCGGGTCCTACGAGCAGTACTTC.